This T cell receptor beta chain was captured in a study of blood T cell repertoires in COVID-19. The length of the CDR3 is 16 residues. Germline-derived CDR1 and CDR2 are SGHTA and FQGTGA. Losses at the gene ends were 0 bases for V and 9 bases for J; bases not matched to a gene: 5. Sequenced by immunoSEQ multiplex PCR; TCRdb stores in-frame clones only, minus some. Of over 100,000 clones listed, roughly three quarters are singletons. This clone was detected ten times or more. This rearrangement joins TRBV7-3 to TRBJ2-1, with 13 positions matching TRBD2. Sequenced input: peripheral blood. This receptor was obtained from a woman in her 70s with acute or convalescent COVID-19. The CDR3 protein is CASSLTGLAGFGEQFF. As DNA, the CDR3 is TGTGCCAGCAGCTTAACGGGACTAGCGGGATTCGGTGAGCAGTTCTTC.